This TCR beta chain was observed in a study of identical twins. This CDR3 has 13 amino acids. CDR1 MRHNA and CDR2 SNTAGT come from the germline V gene. V was shortened by 5 bases and J by 0 bases, with 7 bases between the two germline ends. Study results and limitations: Rather than following the same donors, the conclusions depended on cross-sectional statistical analysis. Sharing of beta out-of-frame sequences by twins showed a weaker excess.

TCRdb reanalysed the 5' RACE reads using MiXCR and keeps one entry per CDR3 protein. The repertoire holds around 960,000 distinct CDR3 sequences, with 9% to 15% as singletons. This clonotype was counted only a few times. Its matching antigen is unknown. These data also featured in a second study, about yellow fever vaccine responses in identical twins.

The sequence was collected from a young woman in good health. Source material: PBMCs. The V gene is TRBV6-4, the J gene TRBJ1-1, with D hard to call. The CDR3 nucleotides read TGTGCCAGCAGTAAGATGGTGAACACTGAAGCTTTCTTT. Residues: CASSKMVNTEAFF.